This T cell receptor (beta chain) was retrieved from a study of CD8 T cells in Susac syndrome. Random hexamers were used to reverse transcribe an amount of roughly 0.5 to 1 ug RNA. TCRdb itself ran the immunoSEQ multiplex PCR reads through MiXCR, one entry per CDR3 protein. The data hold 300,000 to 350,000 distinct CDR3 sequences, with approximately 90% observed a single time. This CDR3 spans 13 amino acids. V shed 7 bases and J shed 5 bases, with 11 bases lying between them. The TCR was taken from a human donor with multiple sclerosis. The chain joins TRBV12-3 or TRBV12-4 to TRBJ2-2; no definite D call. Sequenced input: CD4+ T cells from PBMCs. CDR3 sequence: CASNLLGTGELFF. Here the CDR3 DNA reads TGTGCCAGCAATCTATTGGGGACCGGGGAGCTGTTTTTT.